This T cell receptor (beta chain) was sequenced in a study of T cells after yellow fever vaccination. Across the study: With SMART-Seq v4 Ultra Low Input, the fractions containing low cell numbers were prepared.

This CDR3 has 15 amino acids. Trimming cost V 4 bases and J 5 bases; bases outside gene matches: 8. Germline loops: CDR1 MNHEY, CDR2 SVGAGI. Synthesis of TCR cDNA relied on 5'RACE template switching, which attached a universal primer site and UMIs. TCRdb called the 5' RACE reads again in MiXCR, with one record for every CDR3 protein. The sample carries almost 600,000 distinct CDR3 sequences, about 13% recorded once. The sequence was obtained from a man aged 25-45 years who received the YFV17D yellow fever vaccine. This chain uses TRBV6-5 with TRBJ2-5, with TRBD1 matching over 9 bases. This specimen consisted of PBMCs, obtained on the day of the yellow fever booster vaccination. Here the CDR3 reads CASSSNRGHVETQYF. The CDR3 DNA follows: TGTGCCAGCAGTTCCAACAGGGGGCACGTGGAGACCCAGTACTTC.